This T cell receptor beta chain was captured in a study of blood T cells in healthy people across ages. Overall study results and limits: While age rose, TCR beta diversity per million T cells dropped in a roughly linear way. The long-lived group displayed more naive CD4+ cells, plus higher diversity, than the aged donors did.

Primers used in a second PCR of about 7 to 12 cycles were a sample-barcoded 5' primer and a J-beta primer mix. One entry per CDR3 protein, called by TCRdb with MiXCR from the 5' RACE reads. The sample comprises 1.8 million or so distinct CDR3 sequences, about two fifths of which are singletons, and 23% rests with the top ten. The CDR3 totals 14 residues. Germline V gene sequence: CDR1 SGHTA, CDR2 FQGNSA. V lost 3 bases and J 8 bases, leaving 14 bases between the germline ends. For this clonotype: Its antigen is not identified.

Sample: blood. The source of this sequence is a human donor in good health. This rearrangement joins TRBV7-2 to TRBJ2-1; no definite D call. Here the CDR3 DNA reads TGTGCCAGCAGCTTTCTGGTAGTTTTAGATGAGCAGTTCTTC. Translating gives CASSFLVVLDEQFF.